The rows below give T cell receptor beta chains drawn from one sample of a study of T cells in Graves' hyperthyroidism and ophthalmopathy. TCRdb re-analysed the multiplex PCR reads in MiXCR, keeping a single row per CDR3 protein. The sample shows around 99,000 distinct CDR3 sequences, roughly 15% of them seen only once. Input material: blood. All receptors derive from a woman in her fifties or sixties with Graves' hyperthyroidism. Each CDR3 is given without its conserved first and last residue.

CDR3 protein: ANTAESSYNSPLH; V gene: TRBV2; CDR3 length: 13; J gene: TRBJ1-6
CDR3 protein: ASLSGGTSLYNEQF; V gene: TRBV2; CDR3 length: 14; J gene: TRBJ2-1
CDR3 protein: ASSDRYGYT; V gene: TRBV27; CDR3 length: 9; J gene: TRBJ1-2
CDR3 protein: ASGRTSGTSGELF; V gene: TRBV7-6; CDR3 length: 13; J gene: TRBJ2-2
CDR3 protein: ASSMDGNYGYT; V gene: TRBV6-1; CDR3 length: 11; J gene: TRBJ1-2
CDR3 protein: ASSREKIAGEDTGELF; V gene: TRBV12-3/TRBV12-4; CDR3 length: 16; J gene: TRBJ2-2
CDR3 protein: ASTLLMQPGETQY; V gene: TRBV5-1; CDR3 length: 13; J gene: TRBJ2-5
CDR3 protein: ASSWEGGHGYT; V gene: TRBV3-1; CDR3 length: 11; J gene: TRBJ1-2
CDR3 protein: ASNPAGGPYEQY; V gene: TRBV6-1; CDR3 length: 12; J gene: TRBJ2-7
CDR3 protein: ASSDAVDGRSYNEQF; V gene: TRBV2; CDR3 length: 15; J gene: TRBJ2-1
CDR3 protein: ASGVGQGYPNEKLF; V gene: TRBV12-5; CDR3 length: 14; J gene: TRBJ1-4
CDR3 protein: ASSRGGGRPTDTQY; V gene: TRBV19; CDR3 length: 14; J gene: TRBJ2-3
CDR3 protein: SVARGNEQF; V gene: TRBV29-1; CDR3 length: 9; J gene: TRBJ2-1
CDR3 protein: ASSPRDGGYETQY; V gene: TRBV11-1; CDR3 length: 13; J gene: TRBJ2-5
CDR3 protein: ASSDLANRGDNEQF; V gene: TRBV2; CDR3 length: 14; J gene: TRBJ2-1
CDR3 protein: ASSWSGLSTDTQY; V gene: TRBV9; CDR3 length: 13; J gene: TRBJ2-3
CDR3 protein: ASRTSYEQY; V gene: TRBV6-2/TRBV6-3; CDR3 length: 9; J gene: TRBJ2-7
CDR3 protein: AWMDRTVGKLF; V gene: TRBV30; CDR3 length: 11; J gene: TRBJ1-4
CDR3 protein: ASSYPRAGVSGELS; V gene: TRBV6-2/TRBV6-3; CDR3 length: 14; J gene: TRBJ2-2
CDR3 protein: SVTGGRASDTQY; V gene: TRBV29-1; CDR3 length: 12; J gene: TRBJ2-3
CDR3 protein: ASSLGRPGQGGYT; V gene: TRBV7-2; CDR3 length: 13; J gene: TRBJ1-2
CDR3 protein: ASRTNQPQH; V gene: TRBV6-2/TRBV6-3; CDR3 length: 9; J gene: TRBJ1-5
CDR3 protein: ASSRYGLARDTGELF; V gene: TRBV28; CDR3 length: 15; J gene: TRBJ2-2
CDR3 protein: ASSRSGGLGEQF; V gene: TRBV7-3; CDR3 length: 12; J gene: TRBJ2-1
CDR3 protein: ASSEAYTKETQY; V gene: TRBV2; CDR3 length: 12; J gene: TRBJ2-5
CDR3 protein: ASRDLTGGYT; V gene: TRBV18; CDR3 length: 10; J gene: TRBJ1-2
CDR3 protein: ASSSFQSLAKNIQY; V gene: TRBV28; CDR3 length: 14; J gene: TRBJ2-4
CDR3 protein: ASRAAGALETQY; V gene: TRBV6-1; CDR3 length: 12; J gene: TRBJ2-5
CDR3 protein: ASSVRDRAYNEQF; V gene: TRBV6-1; CDR3 length: 13; J gene: TRBJ2-1
CDR3 protein: ASSRRAGGQNEQF; V gene: TRBV14; CDR3 length: 13; J gene: TRBJ2-1
CDR3 protein: ASSPISSTDTQY; V gene: TRBV5-1; CDR3 length: 12; J gene: TRBJ2-3
CDR3 protein: ASSYSGRGTDTQY; V gene: TRBV6-6; CDR3 length: 13; J gene: TRBJ2-3
CDR3 protein: ASSPKTGTTKTDTQY; V gene: TRBV14; CDR3 length: 15; J gene: TRBJ2-3
CDR3 protein: ASSLGRAIGHT; V gene: TRBV28; CDR3 length: 11; J gene: TRBJ1-2
CDR3 protein: ASRSQGPGGNQPQH; V gene: TRBV6-1; CDR3 length: 14; J gene: TRBJ1-5
CDR3 protein: ASSFNSGGEQF; V gene: TRBV28; CDR3 length: 11; J gene: TRBJ2-1
CDR3 protein: ASSFGFGSSGTDEQF; V gene: TRBV12-3/TRBV12-4; CDR3 length: 15; J gene: TRBJ2-1
CDR3 protein: ASSQAIQGRNEQF; V gene: TRBV3-1; CDR3 length: 13; J gene: TRBJ2-1
CDR3 protein: ASSFTSGWRVHNEQF; V gene: TRBV11-2; CDR3 length: 15; J gene: TRBJ2-1
CDR3 protein: SARDRGTNDGYT; V gene: TRBV20-1; CDR3 length: 12; J gene: TRBJ1-2
CDR3 protein: ASTSEGVVAEAF; V gene: TRBV28; CDR3 length: 12; J gene: TRBJ1-1
CDR3 protein: ASSLSRTANTEAF; V gene: TRBV5-1; CDR3 length: 13; J gene: TRBJ1-1
CDR3 protein: ATKDREAF; V gene: TRBV6-1; CDR3 length: 8; J gene: TRBJ1-1
CDR3 protein: ASSLGVKKEEQF; V gene: TRBV11-2; CDR3 length: 12; J gene: TRBJ2-1
CDR3 protein: ASSLLPSTDTQY; V gene: TRBV7-3; CDR3 length: 12; J gene: TRBJ2-3
CDR3 protein: ASSSSLGLGFNEQF; V gene: TRBV5-6; CDR3 length: 14; J gene: TRBJ2-1
CDR3 protein: ASPPRGLAGSVGNEQF; V gene: TRBV18; CDR3 length: 16; J gene: TRBJ2-1
CDR3 protein: ASSIESRSMGNEQF; V gene: TRBV19; CDR3 length: 14; J gene: TRBJ2-1
CDR3 protein: SVLAIGQPQH; V gene: TRBV29-1; CDR3 length: 10; J gene: TRBJ1-5
CDR3 protein: ASSLWSGLH; V gene: TRBV12-3/TRBV12-4; CDR3 length: 9; J gene: TRBJ1-6
CDR3 protein: ASSQATSVFLQF; V gene: TRBV3-1; CDR3 length: 12; J gene: TRBJ2-1
CDR3 protein: ASSSRVFGILKLF; V gene: TRBV5-6; CDR3 length: 13; J gene: TRBJ1-4